This passage covers 22 T cell receptor beta chains from one sample sequenced in a study of identical twins. MiXCR, run by TCRdb on the 5' RACE reads, gives a single entry per CDR3 protein. The data hold 1.5 million to 2 million distinct CDR3 sequences, with under 35% observed a single time. The source material was cord blood. The receptor source for this set is a newborn girl in good health.

This clonotype was recorded many times. A junction end diverges from the germline sequence, so it may reflect a read error. V is TRBV5-1 and J is TRBJ2-3; TRBD2 might be the D (6 bases). In germline, CDR1 is SGHRS, CDR2 YFSETQ. The length of the CDR3 is 13 residues. The CDR3 region is CASSLGGSDTQYF. The CDR3 DNA reads TGTGCCAGCAGTTTAGGAGGGTCGGATACGCAGTATTTT.

This clonotype showed up just a few times. The gene calls are TRBV10-3 and TRBJ2-1; 9 bases fit TRBD2. The V and J ends lost 2 bases and 0 bases, in that order; junction bases with no gene match: 11. Germline CDR1 is ENHRY and CDR2 is SYGVKD. The CDR3 has 19 amino acids. The CDR3 sequence is CAISERREGRYRSYNEQFF. The CDR3 DNA reads as TGTGCCATCAGTGAGAGGCGGGAGGGCCGGTATCGCTCCTACAATGAGCAGTTCTTC.

The chain joins TRBV21-1 to TRBJ2-3; the table's D call, TRBD2, has no DNA check behind it. TRBV21-1 counts as a pseudogene. This CDR3 region has 22 residues. This CDR3 reads CASSPNRQKGLAGETCTDTQYF. The CDR3 DNA reads TGTGCCAGCAGCCCAAACCGACAAAAGGGGCTAGCGGGGGAAACCTGCACAGATACGCAGTATTTT.

A remark on this clonotype: A much larger clone is a single base away; this may be a read error. This chain connects TRBV12-5 to TRBJ2-7; perhaps TRBD2 as D (7 bases). The CDR3 totals 13 residues. Trimming left V 10 bases short and J 7 bases short, with 20 bases between. CDR1 and CDR2 from the germline V gene are LGHNT and FRNRAP. The CDR3 bases are TGTGCTATAGGGGGGGCCTCCTACAATGAGCAGTACTTC. This sequence encodes CAIGGASYNEQYF.

This clonotype was picked up a small number of times. The CDR3 loop reads CAWSVGAGGTDTQYF. CDR3 sequence (DNA): TGTGCCTGGAGTGTAGGAGCGGGAGGCACAGATACGCAGTATTTT. This rearrangement joins TRBV30 to TRBJ2-3; 8 nucleotides line up with TRBD2. The CDR3 sequence is 15 residues long. Per the germline V gene, CDR1 is GTSNPN and CDR2 is SVGIG (reference sequence). The V gene end was trimmed by 0 bases and the J gene end by 1 base; junction bases not matched to a gene: 3.

The chain employs TRBV2 and TRBJ1-6; a possible D gene is TRBD1 (6 bases). The CDR3 has 14 amino acids. Germline CDR1 SNHLY, CDR2 FYNNEI. Trimming left V 4 bases short and J 6 bases short, with 10 bases between. CDR3 in DNA: TGTGCCAGCAGTGTCCAGGGGCTTAATTCACCCCTCCACTTT. It translates to CASSVQGLNSPLHF.

To note about this clonotype: A much larger clone differs by one base, so this may be a read error. This chain links TRBV27 with TRBJ2-7, with 7 bases matching TRBD2. Looked up from germline, CDR1 is MNHEY and CDR2 is SMNVEV (reference sequence). The CDR3 is 13 amino acids. This chain's CDR3 is CSSSLAGPYEQYF. CDR3 DNA sequence: TGTTCCAGCAGTTTAGCGGGCCCCTACGAGCAGTACTTC.

This clonotype was recorded only once. The V call is TRBV25-1, the J call TRBJ2-3; 10 nucleotides match TRBD1. The V gene end was trimmed by 6 bases and the J gene end by 5 bases; junction bases not matched to a gene: 5. The CDR3 has 14 residues. Germline V gene sequence: CDR1 MGHDK, CDR2 SYGVNS. CDR3 coding DNA: TGTGCCAGCAGAGGAGGGACAGGGGAAGATACGCAGTATTTT. Translation gives CASRGGTGEDTQYF. The complete variable domain, with remaining parts taken from reference TRBV25-1 and TRBJ2-3, reads EADIYQTPRYLVIGTGKKITLECSQTMGHDKMYWYQQDPGMELHLIHYSYGVNSTEKGDLSSESTVSRIRTEHFPLTLESARPSHTSQYLCASRGGTGEDTQYFGPGTRLTVL.

This clonotype was recorded at least ten times. This chain joins TRBV29-1 and TRBJ2-3, with a tentative D call TRBD2 (7 bases). CDR3 length: 12 amino acids. Germline loops: CDR1 SQVTM, CDR2 ANQGSEA. Trimming removed 6 bases at V and 2 bases at J, with 9 bases between. The DNA of the CDR3 is TGCAGCGTGGGGGGGCCCACAGATACGCAGTATTTT. Translation gives CSVGGPTDTQYF.

This clonotype appeared many times. The V call is TRBV24-1, the J call TRBJ2-1, with D maybe TRBD2 (5 bases). V lost 5 bases, J lost 7 bases, and 11 bases lay in between. Per the germline V gene, CDR1 is KGHDR and CDR2 is SFDVKD. This CDR3 is 13 amino acids long. The CDR3 DNA reads TGTGCCACCAGTGGTCGAGGGATGAATGAGCAGTTCTTC. Translated: CATSGRGMNEQFF.

The gene calls are TRBV20-1 and TRBJ1-2, with 9 bases lining up with TRBD1. The V and J ends lost 3 bases and 4 bases, in that order; junction bases with no gene match: 6. CDR3 length: 14 amino acids. CDR1 DFQATT and CDR2 SNEGSKA come from the germline V gene (reference sequence). CDR3 in amino acids: CSASPSTGGYGYTF. CDR3 DNA: TGCAGTGCTAGCCCTTCGACAGGGGGCTATGGCTACACCTTC.

Of note for this clonotype: Germline and junction disagree at one end, which may indicate a read error. The V gene is TRBV6-5, the J gene TRBJ2-3, with 8 bases identical to TRBD2. Germline assignment: CDR1 MNHEY and CDR2 SVGAGI. This CDR3 has 14 residues. The CDR3 is CAGSYGLAGDTQYF. In DNA form, the CDR3 reads TGTGCCGGCAGTTACGGGCTAGCGGGAGATACGCAGTATTTT.

V and J are TRBV2 and TRBJ2-1; D perhaps matches TRBD1 (5 bases). The end of the DNA fits TRBJ2-7 better, so the J call may be wrong. CDR1 and CDR2 (germline): SNHLY, FYNNEI. The CDR3 extends over 17 amino acids. As DNA, the CDR3 is TGTGCCAGCAGTGAATGGCCAGGGTGGAGCGCCTACAATGAGCAGTACTTC. Translation gives CASSEWPGWSAYNEQYF.

V usage is TRBV4-2 and J usage is TRBJ2-2, with D possibly matching TRBD1 (6 bases). Germline CDR1 is LGHNA and CDR2 is YNFKEQ. The V end lost 0 bases, the J end lost 0 bases, and 14 bases lay between the germline ends. The CDR3 totals 18 residues. The CDR3 DNA follows: TGTGCCAGCAGCCAAGAACGGTTAGGGACACCGAACACCGGGGAGCTGTTTTTT. Amino acid sequence: CASSQERLGTPNTGELFF.

This clonotype was counted between two and nine times. The V gene is TRBV12-3 or TRBV12-4, the J gene TRBJ1-4; D gene unclear. This CDR3 has 14 residues. The V end was cut by 5 bases, the J end by 0 bases, with 7 bases between. The CDR3 bases are TGTGCCAGCAGTATACATGCAACTAATGAAAAACTGTTTTTT. Protein sequence: CASSIHATNEKLFF.

This clonotype showed up just a few times. V usage is TRBV29-1 and J usage is TRBJ2-5; D might be TRBD2 (6 bases). This CDR3 is 14 amino acids long. Trimming stripped 4 bases from V and 11 bases from J, with 23 bases between. Germline CDR1 SQVTM, CDR2 ANQGSEA. CDR3 amino acids: CSVVSSEKFREQYF. As DNA, the CDR3 is TGCAGCGTTGTGTCTAGCGAGAAATTCAGGGAGCAGTACTTC.

This clonotype was observed a handful of times. V and J are TRBV20-1 and TRBJ2-1, with 10 positions matching TRBD2. CDR3 size: 14 residues. Trimming removed 7 bases from V and 10 bases from J; junction bases left unmatched: 13. Germline-derived CDR1 and CDR2 are DFQATT and SNEGSKA (reference sequence). The CDR3 here is CSVELAGPSEEQFF. Written as DNA, the CDR3 is TGCAGTGTCGAACTAGCGGGGCCCAGTGAGGAGCAGTTCTTC.

The rearrangement links TRBV6-5 to TRBJ2-7, with D uncertain. Germline V CDR1 and CDR2: MNHEY, SVGAGI. The CDR3 sequence is 13 residues long. The V and J ends lost 6 bases and 3 bases respectively, with 12 bases between them. CDR3 amino acids: CASRNNYLYEQYF. In DNA form, the CDR3 reads TGTGCCAGCAGGAACAATTACCTCTACGAGCAGTACTTC.

Worth noting for this clonotype: A much larger clone is a single base away; this may be a read error. The V and J genes are TRBV29-1 and TRBJ2-7; D gene unclear. In germline, CDR1 is SQVTM, CDR2 ANQGSEA. The CDR3 consists of 13 residues. CDR3 residues: CSVALQDPYEQCF. CDR3 in DNA: TGCAGCGTTGCGCTCCAAGACCCCTACGAGCAGTGCTTC.

V and J are TRBV7-2 and TRBJ1-1; D is unresolved. The germline CDR1 and CDR2 sequences are SGHTA and FQGNSA. CDR3 length: 13 amino acids. Trimming cost V 3 bases and J 4 bases, with 9 bases left between them. The CDR3 DNA follows: TGTGCCAGCAGCTTTAGCAGTTTCACTGAAGCTTTCTTT. This encodes CASSFSSFTEAFF.

Only a few counts were recorded for this clonotype. The chain has TRBV20-1 and TRBJ2-7, with 8 bases identical to TRBD2. The CDR3 has 14 residues. In germline, CDR1 is DFQATT, CDR2 SNEGSKA (reference sequence). V lost 1 base to trimming and J lost 2 bases; unmatched junction nucleotides: 4. CDR3 amino acids: CSARGKAGAYEQYF. CDR3 nucleotides: TGCAGTGCTAGAGGAAAAGCGGGAGCCTACGAGCAGTACTTC.

This clonotype was recorded a few times. The V and J genes are TRBV4-2 and TRBJ2-1, with 8 bases identical to TRBD2. V was pared by 0 bases and J by 0 bases, with 4 bases of the junction left unmatched. Germline values: CDR1 LGHNA, CDR2 YNFKEQ. The CDR3 runs to 17 residues. CDR3 amino acids: CASSQDGLALSYNEQFF. The CDR3 coding sequence is TGTGCCAGCAGCCAAGATGGACTAGCCCTCTCCTACAATGAGCAGTTCTTC.